A single sample is the source of the 15 T cell receptor beta chains below, sequenced in a study of CD8 T cells in Susac syndrome. Random hexamers primed reverse transcription of about 0.5 to 1 ug RNA. MiXCR, applied by TCRdb to the immunoSEQ multiplex PCR reads, yields one record per CDR3 protein. The sample lists 130,000 or so distinct CDR3 sequences, 80% occurring once. Sequences were obtained from CD8+ T cells from PBMCs. These receptors were collected from a human donor with multiple sclerosis.

The chain links TRBV2 to TRBJ2-2; 9 bases line up with TRBD2. The V gene's germline CDR1 is SNHLY and CDR2 FYNNEI. The CDR3 covers 15 residues. V was pared by 8 bases and J by 5 bases, with 9 bases of the junction left unmatched. For the CDR3, the DNA is TGTGCCAGCTTTCCAGCGGGGGGATCTACCGGGGAGCTGTTTTTT. It yields the protein CASFPAGGSTGELFF.

The V gene is TRBV29-1, the J gene TRBJ2-1; D is ambiguous. CDR1 SQVTM and CDR2 ANQGSEA come from the germline V gene. The CDR3 totals 15 residues. V was clipped by 6 bases and J by 6 bases, with 21 bases between them. The CDR3 loop is CSVRRAEDTFNEQFF. CDR3 DNA sequence: TGCAGCGTCCGCCGGGCGGAAGATACATTCAATGAGCAGTTCTTC.

The rearrangement links TRBV6-4 to TRBJ2-1; D is possibly TRBD2 (6 bases). The V and J ends lost 4 bases and 0 bases respectively, with 13 bases between them. The germline V gene encodes CDR1 MRHNA and CDR2 SNTAGT. This CDR3 spans 16 amino acids. The CDR3 bases are TGTGCCAGCAGTGGTCTAGCGAGCAACTCCTACAATGAGCAGTTCTTC. Its protein product is CASSGLASNSYNEQFF.

The sample holds a few counts of this clonotype. This chain uses TRBV30 with TRBJ2-7, with 10 positions matching TRBD1. J gave up 3 bases and V 1 base, and 6 bases lay outside the gene matches. The CDR3 covers 15 residues. Looked up from germline, CDR1 is GTSNPN and CDR2 is SVGIG (reference sequence). The CDR3 DNA is TGTGCCTGGAGTGGGGGGGGACAGGGGTTCTACGAGCAGTACTTC. Translation: CAWSGGGQGFYEQYF.

The chain links TRBV5-4 to TRBJ1-2; D perhaps matches TRBD1 (6 bases). Germline V gene data show CDR1 as SGHNT and CDR2 as YYREEE (reference sequence). Trimming cost V 3 bases and J 2 bases, with 11 bases left between them. The CDR3 runs to 14 residues. The CDR3 DNA reads as TGTGCCAGCAGCTGGATAGGGGGGAACTATGGCTACACCTTC. It is translated as CASSWIGGNYGYTF.

This clonotype was detected once. This chain joins TRBV4-2 and TRBJ2-1; 11 bases match TRBD2. The V and J ends lost 2 bases and 4 bases, in that order; junction bases with no gene match: 7. CDR1 LGHNA and CDR2 YNFKEQ come from the germline V gene. This CDR3 comprises 17 residues. Written as DNA, the CDR3 is TGTGCCAGCAGCCAATCCTTACTAGCGGGGGTATACAATGAGCAGTTCTTC. Translation gives CASSQSLLAGVYNEQFF.

J is TRBJ1-2 and V is TRBV21-1; TRBD1 reflects the table's D call only, with no check against the DNA. TRBV21-1 is a pseudogene. This CDR3 has 15 amino acids. CDR3 coding DNA: TGTGCCAGCAGCAAGCGGAGGGGGCAGACGCCTGGCTACACCTTC. It yields the protein CASSKRRGQTPGYTF.

The V gene is TRBV4-1, the J gene TRBJ1-4; TRBD1 might be the D (6 bases). The germline gives CDR1 MGHRA, CDR2 YSYEKL. The ends were cut back, 2 bases at V and 8 bases at J, with 12 bases in the middle. The CDR3 is made up of 14 amino acids. The CDR3: CASSQRDTREKLFF. The CDR3 coding sequence is TGCGCCAGCAGCCAACGGGACACCCGAGAAAAACTGTTTTTT.

The chain is built from TRBV9 and TRBJ1-4, with a tentative D call TRBD1 (6 bases). This CDR3 has 14 residues. Looked up from germline, CDR1 is SGDLS and CDR2 is YYNGEE. V gave up 3 bases and J gave up 5 bases, with 11 bases separating them. The CDR3 region is CASSEGVTNEKLFF. In nucleotides, the CDR3 is TGTGCCAGCAGCGAGGGGGTGACCAATGAAAAACTGTTTTTT.

The V call is TRBV14, the J call TRBJ2-1, with 8 bases identical to TRBD2. From germline, CDR1 is SGHDN and CDR2 FVKESK. The CDR3 spans 15 residues. V shed 4 bases and J 7 bases; nucleotides not matched to a gene: 9. The CDR3 DNA is TGTGCCAGCAGCCCCACGAGCGGGAGATCGAATGAGCAGTTCTTC. Its protein is CASSPTSGRSNEQFF.

In nucleotides, the CDR3 is TGTGCCAGCAGCGTACTCGAAGGTCTTGAGGCTTTCTTT. Translated: CASSVLEGLEAFF. The chain carries TRBV13 and TRBJ1-1; D uncertain. The CDR3 spans 13 residues. Germline V gene lookup returns CDR1 PRHDT and CDR2 FYEKMQ (reference sequence). V was clipped by 5 bases and J by 11 bases, with 18 bases between them.

The J gene is TRBJ1-1, the V gene TRBV2; TRBD1 matches 9 bases. Germline loops: CDR1 SNHLY, CDR2 FYNNEI. Losses at the gene ends were 5 bases for V and 3 bases for J; bases not matched to a gene: 13. The CDR3 extends over 17 amino acids. The CDR3 sequence is CASSQRPGTGLDTEAFF. The CDR3 nucleotides read TGTGCCAGCAGTCAACGTCCCGGGACAGGGTTGGACACTGAAGCTTTCTTT.

The chain couples TRBV4-1 to TRBJ2-3, with 7 bases aligning to TRBD1. The trim removed 0 bases at V and 6 bases at J, leaving 9 bases unmatched. Per germline, CDR1 MGHRA and CDR2 YSYEKL. The CDR3 is 16 amino acids. The CDR3 coding sequence is TGCGCCAGCAGCCAAGATGCAGGGACAGCATCGGATACGCAGTATTTT. It translates to CASSQDAGTASDTQYF.

The V call is TRBV20-1, the J call TRBJ1-6; D not resolved. V was cut by 6 bases and J by 5 bases, with 14 bases left in between. Per the germline V gene, CDR1 is DFQATT and CDR2 is SNEGSKA (reference sequence). This CDR3 has 14 amino acids. The CDR3, as DNA: TGCAGTGCCCCTACCCCCTCAAATAATTCACCCCTCCACTTT. As protein: CSAPTPSNNSPLHF.

This clonotype was detected a few times. The chain carries TRBV19 and TRBJ1-5; 7 bases are shared with TRBD1. The CDR3 extends over 15 amino acids. Losses at the gene ends were 5 bases for V and 6 bases for J; bases not matched to a gene: 10. The germline CDR1 and CDR2 sequences are LNHDA and SQIVND (reference sequence). CDR3 DNA sequence: TGTGCCAGTAGTCTCAGGACAGGCGGGGGTCAGCCCCAGCATTTT. Residues: CASSLRTGGGQPQHF.